The 31 T cell receptor beta chains below all came from one sample that was sequenced in a study of blood T cell repertoires in COVID-19. The repertoire was sequenced with immunoSEQ multiplex PCR; TCRdb's copy has only in-frame clones and lacks some. The table includes around 200,000 clones, about nine tenths detected once. Specimen: peripheral blood. These receptors came from a woman aged 50 to 60 with acute or convalescent COVID-19.

The chain uses TRBV5-6 and TRBJ2-1; TRBD1 agrees at 9 bases. The junction had 4 bases not matched to a gene; V was cut back by 2 bases and J by 4 bases. Germline CDR1 is SGHDT and CDR2 is YYEEEE. The CDR3 loop spans 15 amino acids. DNA for the CDR3: TGTGCCAGCAGCTTCGGCGGGACAGGGTACAATGAGCAGTTCTTC. It specifies CASSFGGTGYNEQFF. Full variable domain (remainder filled in from reference TRBV5-6 and TRBJ2-1): DAGVTQSPTHLIKTRGQQVTLRCSPKSGHDTVSWYQQALGQGPQFIFQYYEEEERQRGNFPDRFSGHQFPNYSSELNVNALLLGDSALYLCASSFGGTGYNEQFFGPGTRLTVL.

This chain joins TRBV19 and TRBJ1-1; 11 nucleotides align to TRBD1. This CDR3 region has 14 residues. The V segment lost 5 bases and the J segment 3 bases; nucleotides outside the gene matches: 2. Germline CDR1 reads LNHDA; CDR2 reads SQIVND (reference sequence). CDR3 nucleotides: TGTGCCAGTAGTGGGGGACAGGGGGACACTGAAGCTTTCTTT. This codes for CASSGGQGDTEAFF.

V and J are TRBV7-2 and TRBJ1-2; the D is unclear. Germline V lookup: CDR1 SGHTA, CDR2 FQGNSA. The V and J ends lost 7 bases and 5 bases respectively, with 8 bases between them. CDR3 length: 11 amino acids. The CDR3 bases are TGTGCCAGCACCTCCCTTTATGGCTACACCTTC. Protein: CASTSLYGYTF.

The chain links TRBV11-3 to TRBJ1-1; weak D call: TRBD1 (5 bases). Germline CDR1 and CDR2: SGHNT and YENEEA. Trimming took 2 bases from V and 3 from J, leaving 7 bases between them. CDR3 length equals 13 residues. The CDR3 sequence is CASSLKGDTEAFF. The CDR3, as DNA: TGTGCCAGCAGCTTAAAAGGGGACACTGAAGCTTTCTTT.

The chain couples TRBV29-1 to TRBJ2-1; 10 nucleotides agree with TRBD2. The CDR3 consists of 13 residues. V shed 3 bases, J shed 7 bases, and the junction held 3 bases outside the gene matches. CDR1 and CDR2 from the germline V gene are SQVTM and ANQGSEA. CDR3 sequence reads: CSVDLAGVNEQFF. CDR3 coding DNA: TGCAGCGTTGATCTAGCGGGAGTGAATGAGCAGTTCTTC.

The rearrangement uses TRBV27 and TRBJ2-3, with a tentative D call TRBD1 (6 bases). Trimming cost V 7 bases and J 0 bases, with 20 bases left between them. CDR3 length: 17 amino acids. Germline CDR1 MNHEY, CDR2 SMNVEV (reference sequence). The CDR3 here is CASTYPRTEESTDTQYF. CDR3 DNA sequence: TGTGCCAGCACCTACCCCCGGACAGAGGAAAGCACAGATACGCAGTATTTT.

The chain recombines TRBV18 with TRBJ2-7; D is possibly TRBD2 (6 bases). CDR3 length: 15 amino acids. The germline V gene encodes CDR1 KGHSH and CDR2 LQKENI. V lost 3 bases, J lost 1 base, and 13 bases lay in between. For the CDR3, the DNA is TGTGCCAGCTCACCCCCCGGACTAACATCCTACGAGCAGTACTTC. It specifies CASSPPGLTSYEQYF.

V and J are TRBV11-2 and TRBJ2-5; possible D gene TRBD2, 7 bases. V lost 6 bases and J 5 bases, leaving 25 bases between the germline ends. Germline V CDR1 and CDR2: SGHAT, FQNNGV. CDR3 length equals 17 residues. The CDR3 sequence: CASSPGKGVLGGETQYF. CDR3 coding DNA: TGTGCCAGCAGTCCTGGGAAGGGGGTATTGGGAGGGGAGACCCAGTACTTC.

V gene TRBV5-1 combines with J gene TRBJ2-3; 9 bases match TRBD2. The V and J ends lost 2 bases and 3 bases, in that order; junction bases with no gene match: 7. The germline V gene has CDR1 SGHRS and CDR2 YFSETQ. The CDR3 spans 16 residues. The CDR3 region is CASSLLAGVGTDTQYF. The DNA for the CDR3 is TGCGCCAGCAGCTTATTAGCGGGGGTAGGGACAGATACGCAGTATTTT.

The chain joins TRBV12-3 or TRBV12-4 to TRBJ1-6, with 7 positions matching TRBD1. The CDR3 totals 13 residues. V shed 5 bases and J 11 bases; nucleotides not matched to a gene: 6. The CDR3 protein is CASSPAGQAPLHF. CDR3 bases: TGTGCCAGCAGTCCGGCTGGACAGGCACCCCTCCACTTT.

The chain combines TRBV4-3 with TRBJ2-7; 10 nucleotides line up with TRBD1. V was pared by 4 bases and J by 3 bases, with 12 bases of the junction left unmatched. The CDR3 is 17 amino acids. Germline V lookup: CDR1 LGHNA, CDR2 YSLEER. The CDR3 here is CASSRRSTGQGVYEQYF. CDR3 nucleotides: TGCGCCAGCAGCCGGAGAAGTACCGGACAGGGGGTCTACGAGCAGTACTTC.

V usage is TRBV11-2 and J usage is TRBJ1-5, with D unresolved. Germline-derived CDR1 and CDR2 are SGHAT and FQNNGV. This CDR3 is built from 14 residues. The V gene lost 0 bases and the J gene lost 3 bases, with 6 bases spanning the gap. The CDR3 DNA is TGTGCCAGCAGCTTAGACCAGGCCAATCAGCCCCAGCATTTT. This encodes CASSLDQANQPQHF.

J is TRBJ2-7 and V is TRBV15, with 8 nucleotides matching TRBD2. The CDR3 runs 15 residues. Germline assignment: CDR1 LNHNV and CDR2 YYDKDF (reference sequence). The trim removed 0 bases at V and 2 bases at J, leaving 3 bases unmatched. CDR3 in DNA: TGTGCCACCAGCAGAGATGCGGGAGGAACCTACGAGCAGTACTTC. The encoded protein is CATSRDAGGTYEQYF.

This rearrangement joins TRBV6-2 or TRBV6-3 to TRBJ2-1, with TRBD1 identical over 8 bases. The CDR3 consists of 15 residues. V lost 5 bases and J lost 3; bases outside the gene matches: 6. Germline assignment: CDR1 MNHEY and CDR2 SVGEGT. CDR3: CASSDDRGVYNEQFF. The CDR3, as DNA: TGTGCCAGCAGTGACGACAGGGGAGTCTACAATGAGCAGTTCTTC.

This clone occurred a few times. The chain is built from TRBV6-5 and TRBJ1-2, with 9 bases that match TRBD1. J lost 4 bases, V lost 7 bases, and 7 bases had no gene match. This CDR3 comprises 14 residues. Germline V lookup: CDR1 MNHEY, CDR2 SVGAGI. Here the CDR3 reads CASTRDRDLYGYTF. DNA for the CDR3: TGTGCCAGCACGCGGGACAGGGACCTCTATGGCTACACCTTC.

This chain links TRBV13 with TRBJ2-3; TRBD1 agrees at 10 bases. This CDR3 spans 14 amino acids. Germline CDR1 PRHDT, CDR2 FYEKMQ (reference sequence). Germline trimming cut 6 bases from V and 2 bases from J; bases unmatched to any gene: 2. Written as DNA, the CDR3 is TGTGCCAGCAGGGACAGGGGGGCCACAGATACGCAGTATTTT. It yields the protein CASRDRGATDTQYF.

The rearrangement links TRBV6-5 to TRBJ2-7; 11 nucleotides agree with TRBD1. CDR3 length equals 14 residues. Unmatched junction bases numbered 4, after V lost 5 bases and J lost 4 bases. Per the germline V gene, CDR1 is MNHEY and CDR2 is SVGAGI. The CDR3 protein is CASSPGQGGYEQYF. For the CDR3, the DNA is TGTGCCAGCAGTCCGGGACAGGGGGGATACGAGCAGTACTTC.

V is TRBV4-1 and J is TRBJ2-7; D is possibly TRBD2 (5 bases). Trimming removed 0 bases from V and 6 bases from J, with 15 bases in between. Per germline, CDR1 MGHRA and CDR2 YSYEKL. This CDR3 contains 15 residues. CDR3 region: CASSQELAGGSEQYF. The CDR3, as DNA: TGCGCCAGCAGCCAAGAGTTAGCAGGAGGTAGCGAGCAGTACTTC.

V is TRBV5-6 and J is TRBJ2-3; 10 bases fit TRBD2. J gave up 5 bases and V 6 bases, and 9 bases lay outside the gene matches. The CDR3 runs to 15 residues. Per germline, CDR1 SGHDT and CDR2 YYEEEE. The CDR3 DNA reads as TGTGCCAGCAATGGGCTAGCGGGAGTAATAGATACGCAGTATTTT. Protein product: CASNGLAGVIDTQYF.

The genes are TRBV19 and TRBJ2-1; 13 nucleotides align to TRBD2. Germline V gene data show CDR1 as LNHDA and CDR2 as SQIVND (reference sequence). The CDR3 extends over 14 amino acids. The J segment lost 9 bases and the V segment lost 5 bases, leaving 4 bases of the junction unmatched. For the CDR3, the DNA is TGTGCCAGTAGTCTCGGGACTAGCGGGACTGAGCAGTTCTTC. Translated, it gives CASSLGTSGTEQFF.

The CDR3 DNA is TGTGCCAGCACCATCGGCAGCGGCATTTACAATGAGCAGTTCTTC. Translation: CASTIGSGIYNEQFF. The chain links TRBV11-2 to TRBJ2-1, with D maybe TRBD2 (5 bases). V lost 7 bases and J 4 bases, leaving 17 bases between the germline ends. Germline V gene lookup returns CDR1 SGHAT and CDR2 FQNNGV. This CDR3 spans 15 amino acids.

The chain joins TRBV4-1 to TRBJ2-7; maybe TRBD1 (6 bases). V was cut by 4 bases and J by 4 bases, with 14 bases left in between. This CDR3 has 14 amino acids. The germline V gene encodes CDR1 MGHRA and CDR2 YSYEKL. CDR3 region: CASSPRQESYEQYF. In DNA, the CDR3 is TGCGCCAGCAGCCCCCGACAGGAATCGTACGAGCAGTACTTC.

The V and J genes are TRBV5-6 and TRBJ1-3; D is uncertain. The germline V gene encodes CDR1 SGHDT and CDR2 YYEEEE. CDR3 length: 14 amino acids. Trimming cost V 3 bases and J 3 bases, with 10 bases left between them. CDR3 DNA sequence: TGTGCCAGCAGCTATATATCGGTTGGAAACACCATATATTTT. This translates into CASSYISVGNTIYF. Using reference TRBV5-6 and TRBJ1-3 for the parts outside the CDR3, the full variable domain is DAGVTQSPTHLIKTRGQQVTLRCSPKSGHDTVSWYQQALGQGPQFIFQYYEEEERQRGNFPDRFSGHQFPNYSSELNVNALLLGDSALYLCASSYISVGNTIYFGEGSWLTVV.

This clone was seen a single time. The chain couples TRBV30 to TRBJ2-7, with D possibly TRBD2 on 6 matching bases. The CDR3 covers 18 residues. The germline gives CDR1 GTSNPN, CDR2 SVGIG (reference sequence). The germline V and J ends were trimmed by 0 bases and 5 bases, with 26 bases remaining between them. DNA of the CDR3: TGTGCCTGGAGTGTAGGACCCGAACCGGGACTTAAACGGGACGAGCAGTACTTC. Translated: CAWSVGPEPGLKRDEQYF.

The V call is TRBV6-5, the J call TRBJ1-1; 8 nucleotides line up with TRBD1. The J segment lost 2 bases and the V segment lost 6 bases, leaving 8 bases of the junction unmatched. The CDR3 extends over 15 amino acids. Germline CDR1 is MNHEY and CDR2 is SVGAGI. The CDR3 DNA is TGTGCCAGCAGGGACAGGGTCCGGCCAAACACTGAAGCTTTCTTT. It encodes CASRDRVRPNTEAFF.

The V call is TRBV4-2, the J call TRBJ2-5, with D possibly being TRBD2 (7 bases). CDR1 and CDR2 from the germline V gene are LGHNA and YNFKEQ. The CDR3 has 14 residues. Trimming took off 4 bases at V and 5 bases at J, with 14 bases between the two ends. CDR3: CASSRGGVGETQYF. CDR3 nucleotide sequence: TGTGCCAGCAGCCGAGGGGGGGTTGGGGAGACCCAGTACTTC.

The chain carries TRBV2 and TRBJ2-3, with 10 positions matching TRBD2. Germline CDR1 is SNHLY and CDR2 is FYNNEI. V shed 2 bases, J shed 3 bases, and the junction held 5 bases outside the gene matches. This CDR3 region has 16 residues. CDR3 sequence (DNA): TGTGCCAGCAGTGAACGGTGGACTAGCGGTACAGATACGCAGTATTTT. Translated: CASSERWTSGTDTQYF.

This clone was counted once. The gene calls are TRBV18 and TRBJ2-5; the D is unclear. Germline loops: CDR1 KGHSH, CDR2 LQKENI. The CDR3 totals 13 residues. V was clipped by 5 bases and J by 2 bases, with 9 bases between them. CDR3 coding DNA: TGTGCCAGCTCAGTCAGGTTACAAGAGACCCAGTACTTC. Encoded protein: CASSVRLQETQYF.

This rearrangement joins TRBV11-2 to TRBJ1-1, with D perhaps matching TRBD1 (6 bases). V was trimmed by 5 bases and J by 4 bases, leaving 17 bases between them. There are 15 residues in the CDR3. Germline V CDR1 and CDR2: SGHAT, FQNNGV. The CDR3, as DNA: TGTGCCAGCAGCCCGGGGTTGAGGGGGGGCACTGAAGCTTTCTTT. Its translation is CASSPGLRGGTEAFF.

The chain employs TRBV12-2 and TRBJ2-7; the DNA was not compared with TRBD2, the D call given in the table. TRBV12-2 is labeled a pseudogene. There are 14 residues in the CDR3. The CDR3, as DNA: TGTGCAAGTCAACGAATACGCGTTGGTCTCGAGCAGTACTTC. Translated, it gives CASQRIRVGLEQYF.

This rearrangement joins TRBV30 to TRBJ1-1; 7 bases are a match to TRBD1. The CDR3 length is 13 residues. From germline, CDR1 is GTSNPN and CDR2 SVGIG (reference sequence). The ends lost 4 bases at V and 4 bases at J; junction bases unmatched: 6. This CDR3 is CAWISTGFTEAFF. The DNA for the CDR3 is TGTGCCTGGATCTCGACAGGGTTCACTGAAGCTTTCTTT.